The 12 T cell receptor beta chains below were found in one sample sequenced in a study of cytomegalovirus exposure and HLA in healthy donors. The data were produced by immunoSEQ multiplex PCR, yet TCRdb's version contains in-frame clones alone and is incomplete. The profile covers fewer than 250,000 clones, with roughly 85% appearing a single time and around 5.6% taken by the ten largest. Input material: PBMCs. The source is a woman aged 18-35 years in good health and CMV-seronegative.

This chain links TRBV15 with TRBJ1-6; D ambiguous. The V gene lost 0 bases and the J gene lost 0 bases, with 9 bases spanning the gap. Per the germline V gene, CDR1 is LNHNV and CDR2 is YYDKDF (reference sequence). The CDR3 has 17 residues. The CDR3 loop reads CATSRERQSSYNSPLHF. The CDR3 nucleotides read TGTGCCACCAGCAGAGAACGGCAGAGCTCCTATAATTCACCCCTCCACTTT.

CDR3: CATSSGSGYNEQFF. In nucleotides, the CDR3 is TGTGCCACCAGCAGCGGGAGTGGGTACAATGAGCAGTTCTTC. The J gene is TRBJ2-1, the V gene TRBV15; possible D gene TRBD2, 6 bases. V gave up 3 bases and J gave up 4 bases, with 10 bases separating them. Germline values: CDR1 LNHNV, CDR2 YYDKDF (reference sequence). This CDR3 region has 14 residues.

The chain has TRBV28 and TRBJ2-1; TRBD2 agrees at 10 bases. Trimming cost V 7 bases and J 6 bases; bases outside gene matches: 6. The CDR3 is 14 amino acids. Germline CDR1 reads MDHEN; CDR2 reads SYDVKM. CDR3: CASIRTSGSNEQFF. For the CDR3, the DNA is TGTGCCAGCATCAGGACTAGCGGCTCCAATGAGCAGTTCTTC.

This clone was found many times. V is TRBV28 and J is TRBJ1-1, with TRBD1 matching over 8 bases. V was pared by 7 bases and J by 3 bases, with 10 bases of the junction left unmatched. This CDR3 is built from 15 residues. Germline V lookup: CDR1 MDHEN, CDR2 SYDVKM. CDR3: CASTIGQGKDTEAFF. DNA for the CDR3: TGTGCCAGCACCATCGGACAGGGAAAGGACACTGAAGCTTTCTTT. The full variable domain, with the rest looked up from reference TRBV28 and TRBJ1-1, is DVKVTQSSRYLVKRTGEKVFLECVQDMDHENMFWYRQDPGLGLRLIYFSYDVKMKEKGDIPEGYSVSREKKERFSLILESASTNQTSMYLCASTIGQGKDTEAFFGQGTRLTVV.

The chain employs TRBV30 and TRBJ1-4; 8 nucleotides line up with TRBD1. The CDR3 runs 16 residues. V trimming: 0 bases; J trimming: 5 bases; junction bases outside the gene matches: 8. Germline CDR1 reads GTSNPN; CDR2 reads SVGIG (reference sequence). The CDR3 loop is CAWSVLSNRGNEKLFF. CDR3 DNA: TGTGCCTGGAGTGTACTCAGTAACAGGGGGAATGAAAAACTGTTTTTT.

This clone was observed a handful of times. The chain uses TRBV2 and TRBJ1-2; TRBD1 aligns across 9 bases. CDR3 length: 15 residues. The ends lost 8 bases at V and 1 base at J; junction bases unmatched: 8. The germline CDR1 and CDR2 sequences are SNHLY and FYNNEI. CDR3: CASWRTGAGNYGYTF. The CDR3 DNA reads TGTGCCAGCTGGAGGACAGGGGCGGGTAACTATGGCTACACCTTC.

V is TRBV7-9 and J is TRBJ1-5, with a weak D call TRBD1 (5 bases). Trimming pared 2 bases from V and 5 bases from J, leaving 16 bases between. The CDR3 sequence is 16 residues long. Germline V gene data show CDR1 as SEHNR and CDR2 as FQNEAQ (reference sequence). Written as DNA, the CDR3 is TGTGCCAGCAGCTTATCTGGGACGTGGGCCGATCAGCCCCAGCATTTT. Its protein product is CASSLSGTWADQPQHF.

The chain employs TRBV19 and TRBJ1-5, with 9 bases matching TRBD1. The V gene end was trimmed by 4 bases and the J gene end by 0 bases; junction bases not matched to a gene: 1. Per germline, CDR1 LNHDA and CDR2 SQIVND (reference sequence). The CDR3 runs to 15 residues. This CDR3 is CASSRTGVSNQPQHF. The CDR3 bases are TGTGCCAGTAGTAGGACAGGGGTTAGCAATCAGCCCCAGCATTTT.

V is TRBV27 and J is TRBJ2-5, with 7 bases aligning to TRBD1. This CDR3 has 12 residues. Germline V CDR1 and CDR2: MNHEY, SMNVEV (reference sequence). J gave up 5 bases and V 6 bases, and 3 bases lay outside the gene matches. The CDR3: CASRTGWETQYF. For the CDR3, the DNA is TGTGCCAGCAGGACAGGGTGGGAGACCCAGTACTTC.

The chain uses TRBV27 and TRBJ2-1; 10 nucleotides align to TRBD2. After removal of 2 bases from V and 6 bases from J, the junction contained 4 bases not matched to a gene. Looked up from germline, CDR1 is MNHEY and CDR2 is SMNVEV (reference sequence). The CDR3 covers 15 residues. In DNA form, the CDR3 reads TGTGCCAGCAGTTTAAGAGGGACTAGCGTCAATGAGCAGTTCTTC. It specifies CASSLRGTSVNEQFF.

The chain carries TRBV5-6 and TRBJ1-2, with D perhaps matching TRBD1 (6 bases). The CDR3 is made up of 14 amino acids. Trimming left V 4 bases short and J 4 bases short, with 14 bases between. Germline V gene sequence: CDR1 SGHDT, CDR2 YYEEEE. CDR3 region: CASSQGPPAYGYTF. The CDR3 DNA sequence: TGTGCCAGCAGCCAGGGGCCGCCCGCCTATGGCTACACCTTC.

J is TRBJ1-2 and V is TRBV25-1; TRBD1 aligns across 12 bases. Germline V gene data show CDR1 as MGHDK and CDR2 as SYGVNS. This CDR3 spans 16 amino acids. V gave up 4 bases and J gave up 6 bases; unmatched junction bases: 9. The CDR3 bases are TGTGCCAGCAGTGGGGGAGGGACAGGGGGCGGAAATGGCTACACCTTC. Its protein product is CASSGGGTGGGNGYTF.